Below, 18 T cell receptor beta chains from the same sample are listed, as sequenced in a study of regulatory T cells in long-lasting Graves disease. Time point given: newly diagnosed GD, antithyroid drugs for less than 3 months. Following extraction of RNA from PBMCs, that RNA was used to make the TCR library. CDR3 regions were amplified by Arm-PCR using iRepertoire HTBI primers to build TCR beta libraries. TCRdb processed the multiplex PCR reads anew with MiXCR; each CDR3 protein has one entry. The sample lists over 500,000 distinct CDR3 sequences; about 16% were seen once. This sample also appeared in a second study, on T cells in Graves' hyperthyroidism and ophthalmopathy.

Sample: peripheral blood mononuclear cells (PBMCs), taken at new diagnosis, from a patient treated with antithyroid drugs. The receptors were sampled from a man younger than 35 with Graves disease.

This clonotype has at least ten counts. The J gene is TRBJ2-7, the V gene TRBV6-5; perhaps D is TRBD1 or TRBD2 (7 bases each). Germline V gene sequence: CDR1 MNHEY, CDR2 SVGAGI. The CDR3 loop spans 14 amino acids. V was clipped by 2 bases and J by 4 bases, with 12 bases between them. The DNA of the CDR3 is TGTGCCAGCAGTTACGGCAGGGGGGGTTACGAGCAGTACTTC. It specifies CASSYGRGGYEQYF.

The chain has TRBV20-1 and TRBJ2-7, with D tentatively TRBD1 (5 bases). Trimming removed 0 bases from V and 7 bases from J, with 16 bases in between. Germline V gene sequence: CDR1 DFQATT, CDR2 SNEGSKA (reference sequence). CDR3 length equals 14 residues. CDR3 loop: CSARERARGAEQYF. In nucleotides, the CDR3 is TGCAGTGCTAGAGAGCGAGCACGTGGGGCAGAGCAGTACTTC.

This clonotype was seen at least ten times. The gene calls are TRBV7-8 and TRBJ2-1; 8 bases are shared with TRBD2. This CDR3 contains 16 residues. V lost 1 base to trimming and J lost 6 bases; unmatched junction nucleotides: 8. CDR1 and CDR2 (germline): SGHVS, FQNEAQ. The CDR3 is CASSLGGGRGGNEQFF. In DNA, the CDR3 is TGTGCCAGCAGCTTAGGCGGGGGTCGGGGGGGCAATGAGCAGTTCTTC.

There are many counts of this clonotype. This chain connects TRBV5-6 to TRBJ2-1; TRBD2 matches at 11 bases. Germline CDR1 reads SGHDT; CDR2 reads YYEEEE. V lost 3 bases and J lost 6; bases outside the gene matches: 2. There are 14 residues in the CDR3. CDR3 sequence: CASSSSGRLNEQFF. CDR3 coding DNA: TGTGCCAGCAGCTCTAGCGGGAGGCTCAATGAGCAGTTCTTC.

The V gene is TRBV5-1, the J gene TRBJ1-2; D remains ambiguous. V gave up 0 bases and J gave up 1 base, with 4 bases separating them. CDR1 SGHRS and CDR2 YFSETQ come from the germline V gene. This CDR3 comprises 13 residues. CDR3 coding DNA: TGCGCCAGCAGCTTGGCCGATAACTATGGCTACACCTTC. The encoded protein is CASSLADNYGYTF.

This clonotype has at least ten counts. In nucleotides, the CDR3 is TGTGCCAGCAGTTTAGAGGGCAGGGCCCTCTATGGCTACACCTTC. Protein: CASSLEGRALYGYTF. This sequence joins TRBV12-3 or TRBV12-4 and TRBJ1-2; a possible D gene is TRBD1 (5 bases). Trimming pared 1 base from V and 4 bases from J, leaving 13 bases between. The CDR3 covers 15 residues.

This clonotype was detected many times. This chain links TRBV18 with TRBJ1-1, with D possibly TRBD1 on 5 matching bases. V dropped 3 bases and J dropped 3 bases, with 14 bases sitting between them. This CDR3 is built from 15 residues. Germline assignment: CDR1 KGHSH and CDR2 LQKENI. The CDR3: CASSPLGTGDTEAFF. DNA for the CDR3: TGTGCCAGCTCACCCCTGGGGACGGGGGACACTGAAGCTTTCTTT.

This clonotype showed up just a few times. This chain uses TRBV11-3 with TRBJ2-2; 11 bases fit TRBD2. Germline values: CDR1 SGHNT, CDR2 YENEEA. This CDR3 comprises 17 residues. V dropped 5 bases and J dropped 3; count of bases not matched to a gene: 8. The CDR3 region is CASSPRLAGLDTGELFF. DNA for the CDR3: TGTGCCAGCAGCCCCCGACTAGCGGGGCTCGACACCGGGGAGCTGTTTTTT.

CDR3 loop: CASSMLRAAGETQYF. The CDR3 bases are TGTGCCAGCAGCATGCTCCGGGCCGCGGGAGAGACCCAGTACTTC. J is TRBJ2-5 and V is TRBV7-9; TRBD2 is a possible D gene (5 bases). Germline V CDR1 and CDR2: SEHNR, FQNEAQ (reference sequence). The CDR3 spans 15 residues. The V and J ends lost 5 bases and 4 bases respectively, with 17 bases between them.

In its sample, this clonotype was seen a few times. The CDR3 here is CASSMGRQRNQPQHF. In nucleotides, the CDR3 is TGTGCCAGTAGTATGGGACGACAGCGTAATCAGCCCCAGCATTTT. The chain joins TRBV19 to TRBJ1-5; perhaps TRBD1 as D (5 bases). The CDR3 length is 15 residues. CDR1 and CDR2 from the germline V gene are LNHDA and SQIVND (reference sequence). V was pared by 3 bases and J by 4 bases, with 13 bases between.

This clonotype was observed many times. The chain recombines TRBV20-1 with TRBJ1-1; 12 bases match TRBD1. V dropped 0 bases and J dropped 4; count of bases not matched to a gene: 9. The length of the CDR3 is 17 residues. CDR1 and CDR2 from the germline V gene are DFQATT and SNEGSKA (reference sequence). The CDR3 sequence: CSARDIRDRGLGTEAFF. As DNA, the CDR3 is TGCAGTGCTAGAGATATCCGGGACAGGGGGCTGGGCACTGAAGCTTTCTTT.

The chain links TRBV6-2 or TRBV6-3 to TRBJ2-3; 7 bases match TRBD2. The CDR3 loop spans 16 amino acids. With V trimmed by 6 bases and J by 7 bases, 16 bases remained unmatched. The germline V gene encodes CDR1 MNHEY and CDR2 SVGEGT. The CDR3 DNA sequence: TGTGCCAGCAGCCCCCGGTCGCGGGAGTATTTTCATACGCAGTATTTT. This encodes CASSPRSREYFHTQYF.

This clonotype was counted between two and nine times. A much more abundant neighbour one base away suggests this may be a read error. Because it lacks the conserved phenylalanine or tryptophan at the end, this CDR3 is likely a read error. This chain connects TRBV28 to TRBJ1-1; unclear D gene. Germline CDR1 MDHEN, CDR2 SYDVKM. Trimming left V 1 base short and J 8 bases short, with 8 bases between. The CDR3 is 12 residues long. Written as DNA, the CDR3 is TGTGCCAGCAGTTTATACATACGCGAAGCTTTCCTT. Its translation is CASSLYIREAFL.

For this clonotype: With a much larger clone just one base away, this may be a read error. This chain joins TRBV28 and TRBJ2-5, with D possibly matching TRBD2 (6 bases). The CDR3 spans 16 residues. CDR1 is MDHEN, CDR2 SYDVKM, per germline. For the CDR3, the DNA is TGTGTCAGCAGTTTTCGCCGGGACTTGATAAAAGAGACCCAGTACTTC. It yields the protein CVSSFRRDLIKETQYF.

At least ten counts were recorded for this clonotype. The chain recombines TRBV12-3 or TRBV12-4 with TRBJ2-5, with 8 bases lining up with TRBD2. CDR3 size: 14 residues. Trimming at V came to 3 bases and at J to 5 bases, leaving 5 bases not matched to a gene. CDR3 sequence reads: CASSFGGAVETQYF. The CDR3 DNA reads as TGTGCCAGCAGTTTCGGGGGGGCAGTGGAGACCCAGTACTTC.

This rearrangement joins TRBV27 to TRBJ1-6; D remains ambiguous. Germline assignment: CDR1 MNHEY and CDR2 SMNVEV (reference sequence). CDR3 size: 15 residues. Trimming removed 2 bases from V and 0 bases from J, with 5 bases in between. This chain's CDR3 is CASSLLGSYNSPLHF. The CDR3, as DNA: TGTGCCAGCAGTTTACTGGGCTCCTATAATTCACCCCTCCACTTT.

This clonotype was observed at least ten times. J is TRBJ2-3 and V is TRBV20-1; D gene ambiguous. V gave up 6 bases and J gave up 6 bases, with 16 bases separating them. Germline V CDR1 and CDR2: DFQATT, SNEGSKA (reference sequence). The CDR3 is 13 residues long. The CDR3 reads CSAVRLSSDTQYF. The CDR3 nucleotides are TGCAGTGCCGTGCGCCTTAGTAGCGATACGCAGTATTTT.

V usage is TRBV3-1 and J usage is TRBJ2-1; 7 bases line up with TRBD2. Per the germline V gene, CDR1 is LGHDT and CDR2 is YNNKEL (reference sequence). With V trimmed by 1 base and J by 8 bases, 2 bases remained unmatched. The CDR3 covers 13 residues. The chain's CDR3 is CASSQVRGDEQFF. The CDR3, as DNA: TGTGCCAGCAGCCAAGTCCGGGGGGATGAGCAGTTCTTC.